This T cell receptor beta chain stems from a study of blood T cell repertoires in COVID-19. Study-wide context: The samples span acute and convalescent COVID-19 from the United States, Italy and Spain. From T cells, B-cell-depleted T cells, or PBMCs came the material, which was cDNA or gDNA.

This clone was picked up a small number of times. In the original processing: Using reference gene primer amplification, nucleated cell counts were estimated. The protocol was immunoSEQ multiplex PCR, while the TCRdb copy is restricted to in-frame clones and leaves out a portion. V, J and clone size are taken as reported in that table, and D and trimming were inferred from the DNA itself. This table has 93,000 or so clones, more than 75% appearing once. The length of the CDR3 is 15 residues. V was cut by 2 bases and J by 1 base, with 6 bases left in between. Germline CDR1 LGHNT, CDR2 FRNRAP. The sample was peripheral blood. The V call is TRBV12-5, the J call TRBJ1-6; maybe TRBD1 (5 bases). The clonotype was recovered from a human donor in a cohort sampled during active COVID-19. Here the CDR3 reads CASGLSGSYNSPLHF. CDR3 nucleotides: TGTGCTAGTGGTTTGTCAGGGTCCTATAATTCACCCCTCCACTTT.